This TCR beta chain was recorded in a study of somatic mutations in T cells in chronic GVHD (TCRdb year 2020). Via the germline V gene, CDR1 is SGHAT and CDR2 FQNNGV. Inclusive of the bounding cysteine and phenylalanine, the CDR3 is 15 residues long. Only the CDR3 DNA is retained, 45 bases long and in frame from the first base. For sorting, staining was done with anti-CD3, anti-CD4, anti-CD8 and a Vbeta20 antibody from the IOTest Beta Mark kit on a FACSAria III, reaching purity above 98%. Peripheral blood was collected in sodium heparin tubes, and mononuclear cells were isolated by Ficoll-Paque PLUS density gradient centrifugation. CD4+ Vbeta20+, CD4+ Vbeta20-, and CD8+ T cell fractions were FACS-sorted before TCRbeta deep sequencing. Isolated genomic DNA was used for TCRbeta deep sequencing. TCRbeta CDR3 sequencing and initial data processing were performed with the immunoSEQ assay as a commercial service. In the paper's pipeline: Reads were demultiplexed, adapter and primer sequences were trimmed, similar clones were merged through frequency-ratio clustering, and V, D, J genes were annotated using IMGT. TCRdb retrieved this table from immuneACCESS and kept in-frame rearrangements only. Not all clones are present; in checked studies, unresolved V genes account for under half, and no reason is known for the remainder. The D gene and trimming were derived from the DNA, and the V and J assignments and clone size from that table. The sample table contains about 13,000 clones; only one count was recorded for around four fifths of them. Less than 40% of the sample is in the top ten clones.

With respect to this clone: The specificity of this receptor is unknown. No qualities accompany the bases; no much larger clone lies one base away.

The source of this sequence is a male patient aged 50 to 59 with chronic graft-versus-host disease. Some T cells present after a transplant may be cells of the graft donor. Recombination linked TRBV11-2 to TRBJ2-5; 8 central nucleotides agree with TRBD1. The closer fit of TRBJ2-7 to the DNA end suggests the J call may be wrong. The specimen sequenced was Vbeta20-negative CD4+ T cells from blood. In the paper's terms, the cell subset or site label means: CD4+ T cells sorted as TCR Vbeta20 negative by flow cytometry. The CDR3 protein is CASSTDRGGYFEQYF. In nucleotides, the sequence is TGTGCCAGCAGCACCGACAGGGGCGGGTATTTCGAGCAGTACTTC.